This is a list of T cell receptor beta chains from one sample in a study of regulatory T cells in long-lasting Graves disease. Each CDR3 protein is one row after TCRdb ran MiXCR on the multiplex PCR reads. Among roughly 410,000 distinct CDR3 sequences listed, 15% were seen once. This sample was shared with a second study, whose subject was T cells in Graves' hyperthyroidism and ophthalmopathy.

The sequencing here drew on peripheral blood mononuclear cells (PBMCs), taken at new diagnosis, from a patient treated with antithyroid drugs. These receptors all stem from a woman between 35 and 50 years old with Graves disease. The CDR3 runs from the conserved cysteine through the conserved F or W. The D gene is left open where the match is weak. Clone sizes are given selectively: once, few, many, or a class where the clone is expanded.

D gene	V gene	clone size	J gene	CDR3 protein	CDR3 DNA
NA	TRBV5-6	NA	TRBJ2-7	CASSLWSGAGEQYF	TGTGCCAGCAGCTTGTGGTCCGGGGCAGGAGAGCAGTACTTC
TRBD1	TRBV7-9	few	TRBJ2-3	CASSFTGVVFTDTQYF	TGTGCCAGCAGCTTTACAGGGGTAGTTTTTACAGATACGCAGTATTTT
NA	TRBV5-1	many	TRBJ1-1	CASSLSTRGGNTEAFF	TGCGCCAGCAGCTTATCCACTAGGGGAGGGAACACTGAAGCTTTCTTT
NA	TRBV12-3/TRBV12-4	many	TRBJ1-1	CASRPSGQLNTEAFF	TGTGCCAGCAGGCCTAGCGGACAGCTGAACACTGAAGCTTTCTTT
TRBD1	TRBV10-3	NA	TRBJ2-1	CATTDDRGRNEQFF	TGTGCCACCACCGACGACAGGGGGAGGAATGAGCAGTTCTTC
TRBD2	TRBV20-1	many	TRBJ2-7	CSAQGLAATYEQYF	TGCAGTGCTCAGGGACTAGCGGCGACCTACGAGCAGTACTTC
TRBD1	TRBV3-1	NA	TRBJ1-5	CASSQVQGIQPQHF	TGTGCCAGCAGCCAAGTACAGGGGATTCAGCCCCAGCATTTT
NA	TRBV29-1	few	TRBJ2-1	CSGGTYNEQFF	TGCAGCGGGGGGACCTACAATGAGCAGTTCTTC
NA	TRBV28	many	TRBJ2-3	CASSHRVDTQYF	TGTGCCAGCAGTCACAGGGTAGATACGCAGTATTTT
TRBD2	TRBV20-1	many	TRBJ2-1	CSARDIGASGKEFF	TGCAGTGCTAGAGATATCGGGGCTAGCGGGAAAGAGTTCTTC
NA	TRBV6-1	once	TRBJ1-5	CASRDIPQPQHF	TGTGCCAGCAGAGACATTCCTCAGCCCCAGCATTTT
NA	TRBV3-1	few	TRBJ2-7	CASSQGVVYEQYF	TGTGCCAGCAGCCAAGGGGTCGTATACGAGCAGTACTTC
TRBD2	TRBV7-6	NA	TRBJ2-5	CASSLVVAPAGVSETQYF	TGTGCCAGCAGCTTAGTGGTGGCCCCAGCGGGAGTTTCAGAGACCCAGTACTTC
TRBD2	TRBV6-2/TRBV6-3	many	TRBJ2-7	CASSSGTSGPYEQYF	TGTGCCAGCAGTTCCGGGACTAGCGGCCCCTACGAGCAGTACTTC
NA	TRBV5-5	many	TRBJ2-2	CASSWGTVNTGELFF	TGTGCCAGCAGCTGGGGGACGGTGAACACCGGGGAGCTGTTTTTT
NA	TRBV6-4	many	TRBJ1-6	CASSDSSGISLNSPLHF	TGTGCCAGCAGTGACTCAAGTGGAATCTCTCTTAATTCACCCCTCCACTTT
NA	TRBV10-3	many	TRBJ2-5	CAISVDRQETQYF	TGTGCCATCAGTGTGGACAGACAAGAGACCCAGTACTTC
NA	TRBV12-3/TRBV12-4	NA	TRBJ1-6	CASSRTVGNSPLHF	TGTGCCAGCAGTCGGACAGTTGGAAACTCACCCCTCCACTTT
NA	TRBV7-9	many	TRBJ1-1	CASSLQINTEAFF	TGTGCCAGCAGCCTACAGATAAACACTGAAGCTTTCTTT
TRBD2	TRBV27	NA	TRBJ2-1	CASRTSETYNEQFF	TGTGCCAGCAGAACTAGCGAGACCTACAATGAGCAGTTCTTC
TRBD2	TRBV11-3	NA	TRBJ2-1	CASSLEGLAGAAEQFF	TGTGCCAGCAGCTTAGAAGGACTAGCGGGAGCGGCTGAGCAGTTCTTC
NA	TRBV5-4	NA	TRBJ2-5	CASSSRFGGGEETQYF	TGTGCCAGCAGCTCCAGGTTTGGAGGGGGAGAAGAGACCCAGTACTTC
TRBD1	TRBV2	many	TRBJ2-7	CASRTGYYEQYF	TGTGCCAGTCGGACAGGGTATTACGAGCAGTACTTC
TRBD1	TRBV4-1	NA	TRBJ2-1	CASRPGTGLYNEQFF	TGCGCCAGCAGGCCCGGGACAGGGTTATACAATGAGCAGTTCTTC
NA	TRBV10-3	many	TRBJ2-3	CAISEGSLAIDTQYF	TGTGCCATCAGTGAGGGGTCGTTGGCTATAGATACGCAGTATTTT
NA	TRBV28	many	TRBJ1-1	CASTSRASTEAFF	TGTGCCAGCACCTCCAGGGCCAGCACTGAAGCTTTCTTT
NA	TRBV24-1	few	TRBJ2-1	CATSGDSGSSYNEQFF	TGTGCCACCAGCGGCGATAGCGGCAGCTCCTACAATGAGCAGTTCTTC
NA	TRBV5-1	few	TRBJ2-2	CASSPDPVRVETGELFF	TGCGCCAGCAGCCCTGACCCAGTAAGGGTAGAGACCGGGGAGCTGTTTTTT
TRBD2	TRBV7-2	many	TRBJ2-3	CASSPPLGLAVSDTQYF	TGTGCCAGCAGCCCGCCGCTAGGACTAGCGGTGTCAGATACGCAGTATTTT
TRBD1	TRBV12-3/TRBV12-4	NA	TRBJ1-3	CASRIRDRTGNTIYF	TGTGCCAGCAGGATCCGGGACAGAACTGGAAACACCATATATTTT
NA	TRBV14	many	TRBJ2-7	CASSPIISDHEQYF	TGTGCCAGCAGCCCAATAATTAGCGATCACGAGCAGTACTTC
NA	TRBV20-1	many	TRBJ2-7	CSARVGIRYEQYF	TGCAGTGCTAGAGTGGGGATTAGATACGAGCAGTACTTC
NA	TRBV19	few	TRBJ2-3	CASSTLGGFYGYTQYF	TGTGCCAGTAGTACCCTTGGGGGCTTTTATGGATATACGCAGTATTTT
TRBD2	TRBV5-1	many	TRBJ2-1	CASRPWGLAGFGEQFF	TGCGCCAGCAGGCCCTGGGGCTTAGCGGGGTTTGGTGAGCAGTTCTTC
TRBD1	TRBV4-1	few	TRBJ2-2	CASSQEDRDTGELFF	TGCGCCAGCAGCCAAGAAGACAGGGACACCGGGGAGCTGTTTTTT
NA	TRBV20-1	many	TRBJ2-7	CSARDDDGQRGNEQYF	TGCAGTGCTAGAGATGACGATGGACAGCGGGGCAACGAGCAGTACTTC
NA	TRBV12-3/TRBV12-4	many	TRBJ1-3	CASSLGWPGNTIYF	TGTGCCAGCAGTTTAGGGTGGCCTGGGAACACCATATATTTT
TRBD2	TRBV5-1	once	TRBJ2-5	CASSLGLAGAGTQYF	TGCGCCAGCAGCTTGGGACTAGCGGGAGCGGGGACCCAGTACTTC
TRBD1	TRBV6-1	many	TRBJ2-7	CASSVNRGGYYEQYF	TGTGCCAGCAGTGTAAACAGGGGCGGCTACTACGAGCAGTACTTC
NA	TRBV3-1	NA	TRBJ1-4	CASSQDREGLPRNEKLFF	TGTGCCAGCAGCCAAGATCGGGAGGGACTTCCAAGGAATGAAAAACTGTTTTTT
NA	TRBV7-9	many	TRBJ1-2	CASSLAQGMDGYTF	TGTGCCAGCAGCTTAGCTCAGGGGATGGATGGCTACACCTTC
NA	TRBV5-6	NA	TRBJ2-7	CASSLMGPSDITYEQYF	TGTGCCAGCAGCTTGATGGGGCCTTCCGACATAACCTACGAGCAGTACTTC
NA	TRBV5-1	NA	TRBJ1-1	CASSLEGDRTEAFF	TGCGCCAGCAGCTTGGAAGGAGACAGGACTGAAGCTTTCTTT
NA	TRBV7-2	many	TRBJ1-1	CASSAPVRGTEAFF	TGTGCCAGCAGCGCACCAGTCAGAGGGACTGAAGCTTTCTTT
NA	TRBV20-1	many	TRBJ2-7	CSARTGATYEQYF	TGCAGTGCTAGAACGGGAGCGACCTACGAGCAGTACTTC
TRBD1	TRBV2	few	TRBJ1-5	CASGQGQDQPQHF	TGTGCCAGCGGACAGGGGCAAGATCAGCCCCAGCATTTT
TRBD1	TRBV29-1	many	TRBJ1-1	CSVTRQGRGTEAFF	TGCAGCGTGACCCGACAGGGAAGGGGTACTGAAGCTTTCTTT
NA	TRBV6-2/TRBV6-3	NA	TRBJ1-1	CASSYRWQVTEAFF	TGTGCCAGCAGTTACCGCTGGCAGGTCACTGAAGCTTTCTTT